The 21 T cell receptor beta chains in this list originate from one sample, sequenced in a study of T cells expressing NK-cell markers. TCRdb reprocessed the 5' RACE reads and keeps a single row for each CDR3 protein, giving no DNA. There are 300,000 to 450,000 distinct CDR3 sequences in the sample, with about 5.2% held by the top ten. Sequenced input: blood T cells: a sorted CD56 or NKG2C T cell subset, CD4+ or CD8+ T cells, or bulk PBMC T cells (not recorded which). The receptors stem from a man between 18 and 69 years old in good health.

The genes are TRBV21-1 and TRBJ2-7; no DNA is available, so the TRBD1 call from TCRdb remains unchecked. TRBV21-1 is a listed pseudogene. This CDR3 spans 15 amino acids. CDR3: CASSKGQGIGYEQYF.

The CDR3: CASSFTNLAKNIQYF. The chain recombines TRBV5-6 with TRBJ2-4. Germline CDR1 and CDR2: SGHDT and YYEEEE. The CDR3 extends over 15 amino acids.

The rearrangement joins TRBV4-1 to TRBJ1-6. The germline V gene has CDR1 MGHRA and CDR2 YSYEKL. The CDR3 covers 15 residues. The CDR3 is CASSQDLGLSSPLHF.

The V call is TRBV6-1, the J call TRBJ1-1; TCRdb designates TRBD1, a call that cannot be tested without DNA. Germline CDR1 reads MNHNS; CDR2 reads SASEGT. The CDR3 consists of 16 residues. The CDR3 protein is CASRDRQGWENTEAFF.

The V gene is TRBV6-5, the J gene TRBJ1-2. The CDR3 is made up of 13 amino acids. Germline V gene sequence: CDR1 MNHEY, CDR2 SVGAGI. The CDR3 is CASSSRVTYGYTF.

This chain joins TRBV6-1 and TRBJ1-6; TCRdb's D call of TRBD1 is untestable without DNA. The germline V gene has CDR1 MNHNS and CDR2 SASEGT. The CDR3 extends over 15 amino acids. The CDR3 loop is CASSSSGTGLSPLHF.

V gene TRBV15 combines with J gene TRBJ1-1; without DNA, the TCRdb call of TRBD1 cannot be checked. This CDR3 is built from 17 residues. Germline V CDR1 and CDR2: LNHNV, YYDKDF (reference sequence). The CDR3 region is CATSTHGGVIMNTEAFF. Drawing the rest from reference TRBV15 and TRBJ1-1, the complete variable domain is DAMVIQNPRYQVTQFGKPVTLSCSQTLNHNVMYWYQQKSSQAPKLLFHYYDKDFNNEADTPDNFQSRRPNTSFCFLDIRSPGLGDTAMYLCATSTHGGVIMNTEAFFGQGTRLTVV.

The chain recombines TRBV21-1 with TRBJ1-2; TCRdb designates TRBD1, a call that cannot be tested without DNA. TRBV21-1 is marked as a pseudogene. This CDR3 is built from 12 residues. The CDR3 loop reads CAIRPGGGGYTF.

The rearrangement uses TRBV25-1 and TRBJ1-5; TCRdb reports TRBD1, a call that lacks DNA to check it against. The germline V gene encodes CDR1 MGHDK and CDR2 SYGVNS. The CDR3 is 14 residues long. The CDR3 reads CASTGQGRNQPQHF.

The gene calls are TRBV5-1 and TRBJ2-4; the D call of TRBD1 rests on TCRdb alone, since no DNA is present to check it. Germline assignment: CDR1 SGHRS and CDR2 YFSETQ. The length of the CDR3 is 15 residues. This chain's CDR3 is CASSHLGTDKNIQYF. Complete variable domain (other parts from reference TRBV5-1 and TRBJ2-4): KAGVTQTPRYLIKTRGQQVTLSCSPISGHRSVSWYQQTPGQGLQFLFEYFSETQRNKGNFPGRFSGRQFSNSRSEMNVSTLELGDSALYLCASSHLGTDKNIQYFGAGTRLSVL.

V gene TRBV14 combines with J gene TRBJ2-3; TCRdb lists TRBD1, though no DNA is available to test this call. Germline V lookup: CDR1 SGHDN, CDR2 FVKESK. The CDR3 sequence is 18 residues long. The chain's CDR3 is CASSQDTPLAASTDTQYF.

This sequence joins TRBV6-5 and TRBJ2-5; TCRdb picks TRBD1, but there is no DNA to check that call. The CDR3 length is 14 residues. Germline CDR1 and CDR2: MNHEY and SVGAGI. The CDR3 loop is CASSYGQGASPQYF.

V gene TRBV7-9 combines with J gene TRBJ2-7; TCRdb's D gene call, TRBD1, goes unchecked for lack of DNA. The CDR3 contains 14 residues. Per germline, CDR1 SEHNR and CDR2 FQNEAQ (reference sequence). The chain's CDR3 is CASSWGQGVYEQYF.

This rearrangement joins TRBV3-1 to TRBJ2-1. The germline V gene has CDR1 LGHDT and CDR2 YNNKEL (reference sequence). The CDR3 is made up of 13 amino acids. CDR3 in amino acids: CASSQERGSEQFF.

V and J are TRBV20-1 and TRBJ2-3; TCRdb returns TRBD1, unconfirmable since there is no DNA. The CDR3 is made up of 16 amino acids. CDR1 and CDR2 (germline): DFQATT, SNEGSKA (reference sequence). CDR3 protein: CSAKNRGLGSGDTQYF.

The CDR3 sequence is CASSPPGVSNLLEQYF. The chain carries TRBV18 and TRBJ2-7. CDR3 length equals 16 residues. CDR1 and CDR2 (germline): KGHSH, LQKENI.

The CDR3 sequence is CASSAMGNEQFF. The chain has TRBV7-2 and TRBJ2-1. This CDR3 region has 12 residues. CDR1 is SGHTA and CDR2 is FQGNSA in the germline V gene.

This sequence joins TRBV20-1 and TRBJ1-6. CDR3 length equals 13 residues. CDR1 and CDR2 (germline): DFQATT, SNEGSKA (reference sequence). Here the CDR3 reads CSARAGMGSPLHF.

The chain couples TRBV15 to TRBJ2-1; there is no DNA to check the TCRdb D call of TRBD2. This CDR3 comprises 19 residues. CDR1 and CDR2 (germline): LNHNV, YYDKDF (reference sequence). The CDR3 spells CATSKSTRGGRGSSNEQFF.

The genes are TRBV28 and TRBJ2-4; the TRBD1 assignment by TCRdb is unverifiable without DNA. From germline, CDR1 is MDHEN and CDR2 SYDVKM. CDR3 length equals 18 residues. CDR3 sequence: CASSLGFGGQGRKNIQYF.

V gene TRBV13 combines with J gene TRBJ2-1. The CDR3 covers 12 residues. Germline CDR1 reads PRHDT; CDR2 reads FYEKMQ (reference sequence). This CDR3 reads CASSTSYNEQFF.